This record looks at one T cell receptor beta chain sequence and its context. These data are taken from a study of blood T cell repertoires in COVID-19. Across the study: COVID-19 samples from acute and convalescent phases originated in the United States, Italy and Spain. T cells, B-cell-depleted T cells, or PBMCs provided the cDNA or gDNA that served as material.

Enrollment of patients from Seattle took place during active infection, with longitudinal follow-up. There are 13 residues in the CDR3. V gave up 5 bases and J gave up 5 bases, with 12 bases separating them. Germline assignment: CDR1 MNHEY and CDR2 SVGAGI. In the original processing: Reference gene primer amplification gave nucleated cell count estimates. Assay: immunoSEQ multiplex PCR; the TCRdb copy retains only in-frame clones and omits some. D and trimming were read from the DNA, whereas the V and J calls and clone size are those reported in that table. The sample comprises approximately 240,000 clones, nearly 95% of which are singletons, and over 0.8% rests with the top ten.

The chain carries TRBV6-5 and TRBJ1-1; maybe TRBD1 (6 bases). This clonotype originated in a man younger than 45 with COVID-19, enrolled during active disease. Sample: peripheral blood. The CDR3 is CASSTGTRTEAFF. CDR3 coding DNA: TGTGCCAGCAGTACAGGGACGCGGACTGAAGCTTTCTTT.